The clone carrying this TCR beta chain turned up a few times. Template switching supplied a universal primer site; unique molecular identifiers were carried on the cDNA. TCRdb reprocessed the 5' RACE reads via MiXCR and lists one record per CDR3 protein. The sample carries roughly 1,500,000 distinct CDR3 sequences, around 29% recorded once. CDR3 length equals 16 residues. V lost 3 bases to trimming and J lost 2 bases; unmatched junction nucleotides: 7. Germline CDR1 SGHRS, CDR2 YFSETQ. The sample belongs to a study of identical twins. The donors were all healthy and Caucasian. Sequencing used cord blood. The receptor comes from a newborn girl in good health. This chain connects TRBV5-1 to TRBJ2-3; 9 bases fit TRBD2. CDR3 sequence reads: CASSSGLARYTDTQYF. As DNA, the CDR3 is TGCGCCAGCAGCTCCGGACTAGCGAGATACACAGATACGCAGTATTTT. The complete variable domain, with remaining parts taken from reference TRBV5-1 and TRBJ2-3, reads KAGVTQTPRYLIKTRGQQVTLSCSPISGHRSVSWYQQTPGQGLQFLFEYFSETQRNKGNFPGRFSGRQFSNSRSEMNVSTLELGDSALYLCASSSGLARYTDTQYFGPGTRLTVL.